This entry lists 9 T cell receptor beta chains sequenced from one sample in a study of shared clonotypes between healthy human individuals. CD45RO-negative cells were positively selected for CCR7, leaving out terminally differentiated effector memory CD45RA+ cells. Sequencing used immunoSEQ multiplex PCR; TCRdb keeps in-frame clones, though not all of them. The data show approximately 600,000 clones, around 95% seen once. The specimen sequenced was naive CD8+ T cells sorted from blood. The receptors originated from a woman under 40 in good health.

The chain recombines TRBV7-9 with TRBJ2-3, with D possibly being TRBD1 (6 bases). V lost 5 bases and J lost 10, with 25 bases in between. The CDR3 is made up of 16 amino acids. Germline assignment: CDR1 SEHNR and CDR2 FQNEAQ (reference sequence). In nucleotides, the CDR3 is TGTGCCAGCAGCGACAACAGGGTAACCGTCCGTGTCTCGCAGTATTTT. It translates to CASSDNRVTVRVSQYF.

V usage is TRBV10-2 and J usage is TRBJ2-7; D unresolved. Trimming shortened V by 6 bases and J by 4 bases, and 19 bases separated the two germline ends. Germline V CDR1 and CDR2: WSHSY, SAAADI. The CDR3 sequence is 15 residues long. The CDR3 sequence is CASRIHPSRGYEQYF. DNA for the CDR3: TGCGCCAGCAGGATCCATCCGAGTCGAGGTTACGAGCAGTACTTC.

The chain carries TRBV27 and TRBJ2-5; no reliable D call. CDR3 length: 12 residues. Deletions cut 7 bases from V and 0 bases from J, with 6 bases between. Germline V gene sequence: CDR1 MNHEY, CDR2 SMNVEV (reference sequence). CDR3 sequence (DNA): TGTGCCAGCAAAGACTACCAAGAGACCCAGTACTTC. Residues: CASKDYQETQYF.

The chain couples TRBV11-2 to TRBJ2-1; 9 bases align to TRBD1. CDR3 length: 13 amino acids. Per germline, CDR1 SGHAT and CDR2 FQNNGV. V lost 7 bases to trimming and J lost 10 bases; unmatched junction nucleotides: 8. The CDR3 nucleotides read TGTGCCAGCAACCGGGACAGGGAAGGCGAGCAGTTCTTC. As protein: CASNRDREGEQFF.

V is TRBV28 and J is TRBJ2-7; TRBD2 aligns across 8 bases. The CDR3 is 15 residues long. V lost 5 bases to trimming and J lost 2 bases; unmatched junction nucleotides: 8. Looked up from germline, CDR1 is MDHEN and CDR2 is SYDVKM. The CDR3 bases are TGTGCCAGCAGTCCATTAAGCGGGAGCCCCTACGAGCAGTACTTC. This sequence encodes CASSPLSGSPYEQYF.

The chain carries TRBV27 and TRBJ2-7, with D possibly matching TRBD1 (6 bases). The germline gives CDR1 MNHEY, CDR2 SMNVEV (reference sequence). CDR3 length: 14 amino acids. V lost 2 bases and J lost 5, with 13 bases in between. CDR3 residues: CASSLLRGRNEQYF. The CDR3 DNA is TGTGCCAGCAGTTTACTCAGGGGTAGGAACGAGCAGTACTTC.

The V gene is TRBV7-3, the J gene TRBJ2-7, with 13 bases aligning to TRBD2. The germline CDR1 and CDR2 sequences are SGHTA and FQGTGA. Trimming took 2 bases from V and 4 from J; bases not matched to a gene: 5. The CDR3 consists of 16 residues. The CDR3 spells CASSLEKLAGGYEQYF. CDR3 coding DNA: TGTGCCAGCAGCTTAGAGAAACTAGCGGGAGGGTACGAGCAGTACTTC. Full variable domain (rest looked up from reference TRBV7-3 and TRBJ2-7): GAGVSQTPSNKVTEKGKYVELRCDPISGHTALYWYRQSLGQGPEFLIYFQGTGAADDSGLPNDRFFAVRPEGSVSTLKIQRTERGDSAVYLCASSLEKLAGGYEQYFGPGTRLTVT.

The genes are TRBV6-4 and TRBJ1-1; tentative D call: TRBD1 (5 bases). The V end was cut by 7 bases, the J end by 1 base, with 7 bases between. CDR1 is MRHNA and CDR2 is SNTAGT in the germline V gene. This CDR3 region has 12 residues. CDR3 DNA: TGTGCCAGCATCGACAGGAACACTGAAGCTTTCTTT. It yields the protein CASIDRNTEAFF.

This chain uses TRBV7-9 with TRBJ2-3, with a weak D call TRBD1 (5 bases). Germline loops: CDR1 SEHNR, CDR2 FQNEAQ (reference sequence). V was shortened by 0 bases and J by 1 base, with 8 bases between the two germline ends. CDR3 length equals 15 residues. CDR3: CASSLALTGTDTQYF. Written as DNA, the CDR3 is TGTGCCAGCAGCTTAGCGCTGACAGGCACAGATACGCAGTATTTT.